This entry concerns a single T cell receptor beta chain. Antigen: not known. This entry belongs to a study of T cell responses to AZD1222 COVID-19 vaccine. General study points: Two AZD1222 doses significantly raised spike-specific TCR breadth and depth over controls.

Trimming took 5 bases from V and 6 from J; bases not matched to a gene: 5. CDR3 length: 14 residues. The germline gives CDR1 ENHRY, CDR2 SYGVKD. Here immunoSEQ multiplex PCR was the method, and the copy in TCRdb shows in-frame clones only, minus some. The sample holds around 130,000 clones, 70% to 90% seen once. The sequenced sample was peripheral blood, obtained 28 days after the second AZD1222 dose. The sequence derives from an adult who received the AZD1222 COVID-19 vaccine. The rearrangement joins TRBV10-3 to TRBJ2-1, with TRBD1 matching 9 bases. The CDR3 nucleotides are TGTGCCATCAGTAGGACAGGGGTTGGCAATGAGCAGTTCTTC. Protein sequence: CAISRTGVGNEQFF.